The clone carrying this TCR beta chain has ten or more counts. The record originates from a study of T cells in Graves' hyperthyroidism and ophthalmopathy. Researchers took RNA transcripts and amplified the TCR beta CDR3 regions from them. Primed by the HTBI set, a first-round RT-PCR was run on the TCR CDR3. Each CDR3 protein gets one entry after TCRdb re-called the multiplex PCR reads with MiXCR. The sample consists of around 600,000 distinct CDR3 sequences, 12% to 15% of them appearing once. The CDR3 consists of 14 residues. V was pared by 7 bases and J by 0 bases, with 13 bases between. Germline V gene data show CDR1 as SGHTA and CDR2 as FQGNSA.

Sequencing was performed on blood. The sequence was collected from a woman under 30 with Graves' ophthalmopathy. The chain couples TRBV7-2 to TRBJ2-7; maybe TRBD2 (6 bases). The chain's CDR3 is CASNFGLISYEQYF. CDR3 DNA: TGTGCCAGCAACTTCGGACTAATCTCCTACGAGCAGTACTTC.